The sequence of this T cell receptor beta chain was determined in a study of radiation and T cells in renal cell carcinoma. The protocol was immunoSEQ multiplex PCR, while the TCRdb copy is restricted to in-frame clones and leaves out a portion. Found here are roughly 160,000 clones, roughly 90% of them singletons; the top ten hold 10% to 12%. Time point given: blood 4 weeks post-SBRT, at nephrectomy. This sample's treatment: 15 Gy SBRT to primary tumor, nephrectomy 4 weeks later. This clonotype was sampled from a woman aged 45-60 years with renal cell carcinoma. Here the sequenced sample was blood, taken from a patient whose treatment included radiotherapy and nephrectomy.

The CDR3 DNA is TGTGCCAGCAGCCAAGATGAAGGGACCAATGAGCAGTTCTTC. Its protein product is CASSQDEGTNEQFF. The V call is TRBV4-2, the J call TRBJ2-1; D tentatively reads TRBD1 or TRBD2 (5 bases each). V lost 0 bases and J 6 bases, leaving 9 bases between the germline ends. The CDR3 length is 14 residues. CDR1 and CDR2 from the germline V gene are LGHNA and YNFKEQ.